This TCR beta chain was profiled in a study of siplizumab effects on memory and regulatory T cells. The study's findings and limits: Proliferating CD4+ or CD8+ clones, roughly 75-95% of them, lacked an assignable naive or memory phenotype. Unstimulated subsets contained matches for only a minor fraction of alloreactive clones.

Assay used: immunoSEQ multiplex PCR; TCRdb lists only in-frame clones, some missing. The sample shows around 100,000 clones, about nine tenths of them seen only once. In regard to this clone: As yet, its antigen is unknown.

The CDR3 runs to 17 residues. V lost 3 bases and J 5 bases, leaving 19 bases between the germline ends. The germline gives CDR1 MNHNS, CDR2 SASEGT. This clonotype originated in a human donor in good health. Some clones in this sample may be carry-over from other donors' samples. This chain joins TRBV6-1 and TRBJ2-2; tentatively, D is TRBD2 (6 bases). The sequenced sample was CD4+ T cells sorted from blood. The CDR3 nucleotides are TGTGCCAGCAGTGACAGACTAGTTGGGGTGGGGACCGGGGAGCTGTTTTTT. It yields the protein CASSDRLVGVGTGELFF.